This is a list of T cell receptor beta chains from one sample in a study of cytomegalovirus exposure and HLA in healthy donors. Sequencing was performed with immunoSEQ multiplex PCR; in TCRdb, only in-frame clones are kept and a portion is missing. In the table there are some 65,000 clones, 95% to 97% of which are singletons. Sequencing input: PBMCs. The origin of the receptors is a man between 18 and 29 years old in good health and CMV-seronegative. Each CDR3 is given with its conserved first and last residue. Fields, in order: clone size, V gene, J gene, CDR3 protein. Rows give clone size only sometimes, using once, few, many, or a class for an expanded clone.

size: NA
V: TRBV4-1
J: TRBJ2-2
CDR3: CASSRGTVTTGELFF

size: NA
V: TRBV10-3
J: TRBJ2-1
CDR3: CAISESSGSSYNEQFF

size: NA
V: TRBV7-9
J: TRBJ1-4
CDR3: CASSFAEATNEKLFF

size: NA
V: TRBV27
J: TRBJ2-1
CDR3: CASSLRGHNEQFF

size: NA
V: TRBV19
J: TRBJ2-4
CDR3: CASSSRNIQYF

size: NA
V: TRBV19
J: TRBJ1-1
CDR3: CASSIGQGNTEAFF

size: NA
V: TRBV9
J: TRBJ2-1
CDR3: CASSPRGTAIDNEQFF

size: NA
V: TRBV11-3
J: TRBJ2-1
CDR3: CASSPTSGSVQNEQFF

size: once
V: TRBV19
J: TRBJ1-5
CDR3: CASSRQTSNQPQHF

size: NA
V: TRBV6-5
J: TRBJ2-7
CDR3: CASSSTSSYEQYF

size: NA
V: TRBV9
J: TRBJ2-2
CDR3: CASSARQGINTGELFF

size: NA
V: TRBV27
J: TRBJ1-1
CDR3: CASISLGRDRGGPEAFF

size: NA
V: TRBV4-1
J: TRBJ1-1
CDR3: CASRGTGMNTEAFF

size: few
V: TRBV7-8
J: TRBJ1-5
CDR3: CASSLALRGDQPQHF

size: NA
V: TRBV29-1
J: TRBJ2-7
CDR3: CSVPGQGIYEQYF

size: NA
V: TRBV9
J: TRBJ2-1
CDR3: CASSVGAGIGNEQFF

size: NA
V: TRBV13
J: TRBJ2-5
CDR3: CASSLAATLTSGRARETQYF

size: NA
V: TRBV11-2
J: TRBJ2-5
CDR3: CASSSGLSETQYF

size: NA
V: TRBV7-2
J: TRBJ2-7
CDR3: CASSPYSDRGSYEQYF

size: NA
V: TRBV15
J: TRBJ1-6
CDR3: CATSRQGGNSPLHF